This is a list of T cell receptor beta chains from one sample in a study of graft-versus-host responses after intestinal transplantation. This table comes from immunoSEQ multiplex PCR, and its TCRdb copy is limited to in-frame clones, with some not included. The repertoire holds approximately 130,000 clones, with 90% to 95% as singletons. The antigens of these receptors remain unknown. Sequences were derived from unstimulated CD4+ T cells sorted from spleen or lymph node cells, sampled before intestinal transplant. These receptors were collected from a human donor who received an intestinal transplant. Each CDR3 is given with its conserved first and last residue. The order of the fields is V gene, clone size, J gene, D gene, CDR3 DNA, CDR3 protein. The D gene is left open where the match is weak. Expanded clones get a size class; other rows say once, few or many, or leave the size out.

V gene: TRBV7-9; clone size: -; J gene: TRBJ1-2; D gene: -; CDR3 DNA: TGTGCCAGCAGCTTGGGGGCAGGGGTAGGTGGCTACACCTTC; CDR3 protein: CASSLGAGVGGYTF
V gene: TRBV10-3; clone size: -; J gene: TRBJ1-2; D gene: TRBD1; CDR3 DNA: TGTGCCATCAGTTCCGGGACAGGGGGGCCGGGCTATGGCTACACCTTC; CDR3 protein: CAISSGTGGPGYGYTF
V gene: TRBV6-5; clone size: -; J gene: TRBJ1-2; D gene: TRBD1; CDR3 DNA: TGTGCCAGCAGTGCGGGACAGGGGACCTATGGCTACACCTTC; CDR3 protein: CASSAGQGTYGYTF
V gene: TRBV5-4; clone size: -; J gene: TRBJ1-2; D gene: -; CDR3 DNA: TGTGCCAGCAGCTTCCCACGGGGGGGGCTCGGTGGCTACACCTTC; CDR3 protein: CASSFPRGGLGGYTF
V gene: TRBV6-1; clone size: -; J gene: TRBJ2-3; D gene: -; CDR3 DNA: TGTGCCAGCAGTGGATGGGGAGATACGCAGTATTTT; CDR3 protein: CASSGWGDTQYF
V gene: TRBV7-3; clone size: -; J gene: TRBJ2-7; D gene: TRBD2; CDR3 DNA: TGTGCCAGCAGCTTACTAGCGGGGGGCGAAGGGGAGCAGTACTTC; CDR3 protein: CASSLLAGGEGEQYF
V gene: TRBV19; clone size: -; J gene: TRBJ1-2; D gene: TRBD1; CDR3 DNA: TGTGCCAGTAGTATAGATCTGCCCCGACAGGGGGGAAACTATGGCTACACCTTC; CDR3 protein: CASSIDLPRQGGNYGYTF
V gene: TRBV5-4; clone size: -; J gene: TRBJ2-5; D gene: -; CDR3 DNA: TGTGCCAGCAGCTTGGGGGGGATGGGAGAGACCCAGTACTTC; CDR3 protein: CASSLGGMGETQYF
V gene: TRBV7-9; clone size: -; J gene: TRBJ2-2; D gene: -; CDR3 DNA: TGTGCCCACGGGACCGGGGAGCTGTTTTTT; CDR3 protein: CAHGTGELFF
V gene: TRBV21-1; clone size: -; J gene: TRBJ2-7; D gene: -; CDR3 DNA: TGTGCCATGCCGACAGGGGTCTGGGAGCAGTACTTC; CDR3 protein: CAMPTGVWEQYF
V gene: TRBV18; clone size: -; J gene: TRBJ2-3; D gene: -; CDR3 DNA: TGTGCCAGCTCAACGAAAACTAGCACAGATACGCAGTATTTT; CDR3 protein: CASSTKTSTDTQYF
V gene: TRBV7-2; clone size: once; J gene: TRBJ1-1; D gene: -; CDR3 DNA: TGTGCCAGCAGCGTAACACGAACGGGCACTGAAGCTTTCTTT; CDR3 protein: CASSVTRTGTEAFF
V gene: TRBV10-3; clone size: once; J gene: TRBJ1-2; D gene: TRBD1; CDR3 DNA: TGTGCCATCAGTGAGTCGGGACAGGGCTATGGCTACACCTTC; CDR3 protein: CAISESGQGYGYTF
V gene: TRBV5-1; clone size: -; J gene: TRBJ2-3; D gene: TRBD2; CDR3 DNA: TGCGCCAGCAGCTTGGGACTAGCGGGGGGTGCAGATACGCAGTATTTT; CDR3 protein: CASSLGLAGGADTQYF
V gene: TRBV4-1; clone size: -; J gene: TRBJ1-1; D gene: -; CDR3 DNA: TGCGCCAGCAGCCAAGACCCCCGACAAGGGAGCACTGAAGCTTTCTTT; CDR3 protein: CASSQDPRQGSTEAFF
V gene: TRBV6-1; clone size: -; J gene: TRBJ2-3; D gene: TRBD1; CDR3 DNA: TGTGCCAGCAGTGCGACGGGGACAGGGACAGATACGCAGTATTTT; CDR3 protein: CASSATGTGTDTQYF
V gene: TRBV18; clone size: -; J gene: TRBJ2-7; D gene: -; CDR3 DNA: TGTGCCAGCTCCCAGGGCACCTACGAGCAGTACTTC; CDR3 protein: CASSQGTYEQYF
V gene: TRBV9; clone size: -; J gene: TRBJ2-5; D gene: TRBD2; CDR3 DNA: TGTGCCAGCAGCGCCCCAGAGCCCGGGACTAGCGGGACCCAAGAGACCCAGTACTTC; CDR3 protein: CASSAPEPGTSGTQETQYF
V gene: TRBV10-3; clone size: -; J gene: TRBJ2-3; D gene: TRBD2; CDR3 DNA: TGTGCCATCAGTGAGTCGTATCCGGGGGGGCCGAATACGCAGTATTTT; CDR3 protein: CAISESYPGGPNTQYF
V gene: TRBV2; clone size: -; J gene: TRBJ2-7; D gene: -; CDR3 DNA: TGTGCCAGCAGCGGGCAGGTACCCTACGAGCAGTACTTC; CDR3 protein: CASSGQVPYEQYF
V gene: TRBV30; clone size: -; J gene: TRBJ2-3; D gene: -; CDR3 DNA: TGTGCCTGGAGTGGGGACGCGAGAAGCACAGATACGCAGTATTTT; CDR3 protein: CAWSGDARSTDTQYF
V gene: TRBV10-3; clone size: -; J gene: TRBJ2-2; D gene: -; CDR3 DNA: TGTGCCATCACGAACACCGGGGAGCTGTTTTTT; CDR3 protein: CAITNTGELFF
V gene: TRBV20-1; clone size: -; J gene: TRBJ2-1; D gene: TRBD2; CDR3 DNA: TGCAGTGCTAGAGATGCGGGGGTGGTGTTCTTC; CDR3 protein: CSARDAGVVFF
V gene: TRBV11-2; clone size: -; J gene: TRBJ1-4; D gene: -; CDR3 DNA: TGTGCCAGCAGCTCCCGTGGAGGGCATGAAAAACTGTTTTTT; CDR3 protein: CASSSRGGHEKLFF
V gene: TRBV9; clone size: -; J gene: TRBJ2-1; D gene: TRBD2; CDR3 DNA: TGTGCCAGCAGCCCTCGGGGGGGGACTAGCATAATAGATGAGCAGTTCTTC; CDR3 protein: CASSPRGGTSIIDEQFF
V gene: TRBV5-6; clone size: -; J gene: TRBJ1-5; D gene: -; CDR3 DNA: TGTGCCAGCAGCCTGAGGGGGACTAATCAGCCCCAGCATTTT; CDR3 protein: CASSLRGTNQPQHF
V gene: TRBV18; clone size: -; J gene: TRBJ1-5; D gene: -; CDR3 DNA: TGTGCCAGCTCACTCGGACAGATCAATCAGCCCCAGCATTTT; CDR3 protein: CASSLGQINQPQHF
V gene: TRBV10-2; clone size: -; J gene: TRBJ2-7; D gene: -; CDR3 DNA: TGCGCCAGCAGTGAGTCGACGGGACGCTGGATTATACGCTCCTACGAGCAGTACTTC; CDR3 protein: CASSESTGRWIIRSYEQYF
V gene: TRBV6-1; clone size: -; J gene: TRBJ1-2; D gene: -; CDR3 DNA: TGTGCCAGCAGTGAAGTGTGGCAAGCTAACTATGGCTACACCTTC; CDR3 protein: CASSEVWQANYGYTF
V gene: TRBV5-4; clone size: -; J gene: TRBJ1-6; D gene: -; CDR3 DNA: TGTGCCAGCAGCTTGGGGGGGAGCTCCTATAATTCACCCCTCCACTTT; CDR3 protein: CASSLGGSSYNSPLHF
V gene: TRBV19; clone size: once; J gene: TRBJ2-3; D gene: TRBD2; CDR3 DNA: TGTGCCAGTAGTCCAAGGGTTTGGGGAGGGACAGATACGCAGTATTTT; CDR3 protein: CASSPRVWGGTDTQYF
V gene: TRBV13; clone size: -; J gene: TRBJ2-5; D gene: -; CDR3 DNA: TGTGCCAGCAGCTTAGAAAGACAAGAGACCCAGTACTTC; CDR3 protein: CASSLERQETQYF
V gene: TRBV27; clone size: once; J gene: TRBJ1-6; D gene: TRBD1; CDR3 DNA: TGTGCCAGCAGTTTATCCAGGGGGCTTTATCCCCTCCACTTT; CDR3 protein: CASSLSRGLYPLHF
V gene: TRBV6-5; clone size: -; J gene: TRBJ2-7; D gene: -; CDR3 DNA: TGTGCCAGCATAAGGCTACCCTACGAGCAGTACTTC; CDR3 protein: CASIRLPYEQYF
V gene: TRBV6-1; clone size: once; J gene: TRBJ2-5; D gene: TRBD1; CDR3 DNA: TGTGCCAGCAGTGAACAGGGGGCAGAGACCCAGTACTTC; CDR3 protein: CASSEQGAETQYF
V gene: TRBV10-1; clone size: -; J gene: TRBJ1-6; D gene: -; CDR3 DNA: TGCGCCAGCGTGCTACAAAATTCACCCCTCCACTTT; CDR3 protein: CASVLQNSPLHF
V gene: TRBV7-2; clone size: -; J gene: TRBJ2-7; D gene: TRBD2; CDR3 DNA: TGTGCCAGCAGCTCGACTAGCGGGGGAAGCTCCTACGAGCAGTACTTC; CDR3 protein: CASSSTSGGSSYEQYF
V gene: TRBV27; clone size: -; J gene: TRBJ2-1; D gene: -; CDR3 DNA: TGTGCCAGCAGTCCTCCATCCAGGGGAAACTACAATGAGCAGTTCTTC; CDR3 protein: CASSPPSRGNYNEQFF
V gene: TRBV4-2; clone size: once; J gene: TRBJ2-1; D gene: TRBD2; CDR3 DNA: TGTGCCAGCAGCCAACTGGCTAGCGGGGGGGCTGAGCAGTTCTTC; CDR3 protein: CASSQLASGGAEQFF
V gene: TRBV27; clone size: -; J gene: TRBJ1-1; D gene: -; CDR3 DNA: TGTGCCAGCAAGACGCGACAGAGGGGAGAAGCTTTCTTT; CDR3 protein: CASKTRQRGEAFF
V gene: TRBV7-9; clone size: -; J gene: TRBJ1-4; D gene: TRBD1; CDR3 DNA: TGTGCCAGCAGCTCCCGACAGGGAACTAATGAAAAACTGTTTTTT; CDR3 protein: CASSSRQGTNEKLFF
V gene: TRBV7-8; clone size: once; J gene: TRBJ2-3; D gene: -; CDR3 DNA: TGTGCCAGCAGCCACCCGGGCAGCAAGACCCCAGATACGCAGTATTTT; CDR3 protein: CASSHPGSKTPDTQYF
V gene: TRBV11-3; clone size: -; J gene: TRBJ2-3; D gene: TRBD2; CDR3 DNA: TGTGCCAGCAGTACTCAGCGGGGGGGTTGGAATACGCAGTATTTT; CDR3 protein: CASSTQRGGWNTQYF
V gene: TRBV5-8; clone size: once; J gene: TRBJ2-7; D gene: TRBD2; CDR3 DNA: TGTGCCAGCAGCTTGGACCTCGGGACTAAAAAAGCCTACGAGCAGTACTTC; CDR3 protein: CASSLDLGTKKAYEQYF
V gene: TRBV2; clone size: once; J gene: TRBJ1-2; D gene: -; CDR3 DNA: TGTGCCAGCACTCCAACTACAGGGACGGGGATTCATGGCTACACCTTC; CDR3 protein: CASTPTTGTGIHGYTF
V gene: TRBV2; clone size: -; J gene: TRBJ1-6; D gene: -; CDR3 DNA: TGTGCCAGCAGTGAAATACAGGGCAGATATAATTCACCCCTCCACTTT; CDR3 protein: CASSEIQGRYNSPLHF
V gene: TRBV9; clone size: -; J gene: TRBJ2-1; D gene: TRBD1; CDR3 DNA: TGTGCCAGCAGCCCCGGGGACAGCAGGTACAATGAGCAGTTCTTC; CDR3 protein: CASSPGDSRYNEQFF
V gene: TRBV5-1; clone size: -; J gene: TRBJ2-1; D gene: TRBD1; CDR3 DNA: TGCGCCAGCAGCTTGGCTACCGGGACAGGGGACACTGAGCAGTTCTTC; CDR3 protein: CASSLATGTGDTEQFF
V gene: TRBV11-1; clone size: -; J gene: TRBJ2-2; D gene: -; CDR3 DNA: TGTGCCAGCAGCTTAGGGGCGGGCGGGGAGCTGTTTTTT; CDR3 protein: CASSLGAGGELFF
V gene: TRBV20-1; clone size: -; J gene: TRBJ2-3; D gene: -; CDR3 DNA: TGCAGTGCTAGCTACACAGATACGCAGTATTTT; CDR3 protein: CSASYTDTQYF
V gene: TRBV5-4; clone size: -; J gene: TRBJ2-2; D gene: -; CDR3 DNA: TGTGCCAGCAGCTGGGACCCACGCACCGGGGAGCTGTTTTTT; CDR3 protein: CASSWDPRTGELFF
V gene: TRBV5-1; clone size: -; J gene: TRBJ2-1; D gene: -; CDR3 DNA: TGCGCCAGCAGCTTGGGAGGGTTCGATGAGCAGTTCTTC; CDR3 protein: CASSLGGFDEQFF
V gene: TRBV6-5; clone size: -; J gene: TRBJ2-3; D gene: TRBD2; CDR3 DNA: TGTGCCAGCAGTTACTGGGGCGGGGGGAGCACAGATACGCAGTATTTT; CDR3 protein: CASSYWGGGSTDTQYF
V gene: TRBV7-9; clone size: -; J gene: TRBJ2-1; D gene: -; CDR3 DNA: TGTGCCAGCAGCACTACCGGGACACACAATGAGCAGTTCTTC; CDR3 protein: CASSTTGTHNEQFF